This T cell receptor beta chain is from a study of CD8+ T cells in alopecia areata. The germline CDR1 and CDR2 sequences are DFQATT and SNEGSKA (reference sequence). This CDR3 region has 11 residues. The ends were cut back, 0 bases at V and 5 bases at J, with 4 bases in the middle. cDNA reverse transcribed from extracted RNA served as the sequencing template. The assay was immunoSEQ multiplex PCR, and TCRdb's table has in-frame clones only and misses some. Found here are 150,000 to 200,000 clones, approximately 70% of them singletons; the top ten hold 9.5% to 12%. This receptor was taken from a human donor with alopecia areata. The gene calls are TRBV20-1 and TRBJ1-2, with unresolved D. Sequencing was performed on CD8+ T cells sorted from blood, taken at week 0. The CDR3 spells CSAREMYGYTF. CDR3 nucleotides: TGCAGTGCTAGAGAGATGTATGGCTACACCTTC.